These T cell receptor beta chains were read from a single sample in a study of shared clonotypes between healthy human individuals. Some clones are missing from TCRdb's copy, which holds only in-frame ones; the method was immunoSEQ multiplex PCR. The data show 2.3 million or so clones, 85% to 95% seen once. The specimen sequenced was naive CD4+ T cells from PBMCs. These receptors were taken from a man younger than 35 in good health. Some clones in this sample may be carry-over from other donors' samples. Each CDR3 is given with its conserved first and last residue. The D gene is left open where the match is weak. Clone size is not always given. Where it is, it says once, few, many or a class for expanded clones.

>.|TRBV28|.|TRBJ1-2
TGTGCCAGCAGTCCCCCAACGGTCCCATACGGCTACACCTTC
CASSPPTVPYGYTF
>TRBD1|TRBV23-1|.|TRBJ2-7
TGCGCCAGCACCACAGGGGATAACGAGCAGTACTTC
CASTTGDNEQYF
>.|TRBV11-2|.|TRBJ1-3
TGTGCCAGCAGCTCGTTCCGGGGCCCGGCTGGAAACACCATATATTTT
CASSSFRGPAGNTIYF
>.|TRBV19|.|TRBJ1-3
TGTGCCAGTAGTGAGGGACCCGGGAGGGTCGGAAACACCATATATTTT
CASSEGPGRVGNTIYF
>.|TRBV4-1|.|TRBJ2-7
TGCGCCAGCAGCCAAGTCGGGTGGCTGAGCCAGGAGAGCTCCTACGAGCAGTACTTC
CASSQVGWLSQESSYEQYF
>.|TRBV11-2|.|TRBJ1-4
TGTGCCAGCCGTTCTTCTCCGGGTGAAAAACTGTTTTTT
CASRSSPGEKLFF
>.|TRBV30|.|TRBJ1-4
TGTGCCTCTACCCGGGCGACTAATGAAAAACTGTTTTTT
CASTRATNEKLFF
>.|TRBV2|once|TRBJ2-1
TGTGCCAGCAGTGACTATCTGATACAGTTCTTC
CASSDYLIQFF
>.|TRBV2|.|TRBJ2-5
TGTGCCAGCAGTGACCGGGGGGAGACCCAGTACTTC
CASSDRGETQYF
>TRBD2|TRBV10-3|.|TRBJ2-1
TGTGCCATCAGTGAGCTCAGCGGGAGGGACAATGAGCAGTTCTTC
CAISELSGRDNEQFF
>.|TRBV5-6|.|TRBJ1-2
TGTGCCAGCAGCTTGAGGGGCTCGGGCTATGGCTACACCTTC
CASSLRGSGYGYTF
>.|TRBV18|.|TRBJ1-1
TGTGCCAGCTCACCACCGGGATCGACAGGCGTGTTGGACACTGAAGCTTTCTTT
CASSPPGSTGVLDTEAFF
>TRBD2|TRBV11-3|.|TRBJ2-1
TGTGCCAGCAGCTTAGGGGGAGTCGGACTAGCGGGAGTCACTGAGCAGTTCTTC
CASSLGGVGLAGVTEQFF
>TRBD1|TRBV28|.|TRBJ2-1
TGTGCCAGCAGTGCCCCCGGGACAGGGGGCAATGAGCAGTTCTTC
CASSAPGTGGNEQFF
>TRBD2|TRBV11-2|.|TRBJ2-1
TGTGCCAGCAGCTTAGAGGCTACGGGGAGGGATGAGCAGTTCTTC
CASSLEATGRDEQFF
>.|TRBV7-3|.|TRBJ1-1
TGTGCCAGCAGCCCGGGCCTGAACACTGAAGCTTTCTTT
CASSPGLNTEAFF
>TRBD2|TRBV7-6|.|TRBJ2-3
TGTGCCAGCAGCTTAGGTATATCAGCGGGATGGGCAGATACGCAGTATTTT
CASSLGISAGWADTQYF
>TRBD1|TRBV6-5|.|TRBJ2-1
TGTGCCAGCAGTAGGACAGGGGAATACAATGAGCAGTTCTTC
CASSRTGEYNEQFF
>TRBD2|TRBV5-1|once|TRBJ2-7
TGCGCCAGCAGCTTGGTAGCGGGATCGCCCTACGAGCAGTACTTC
CASSLVAGSPYEQYF
>.|TRBV5-1|.|TRBJ2-7
TGCGCCAGCAGCCCCCCCTCAGGGACCGAGCAGTACTTC
CASSPPSGTEQYF
>.|TRBV6-6|.|TRBJ2-2
TGTGCCAGCAGTTTGACAGGGAACACCGGGGAGCTGTTTTTT
CASSLTGNTGELFF
>.|TRBV6-5|.|TRBJ1-4
TGTGCCGCGAAAGACAGTCTTAATGAAAAACTGTTTTTT
CAAKDSLNEKLFF
>.|TRBV7-8|.|TRBJ2-7
TGTGCCAGCAGCTGGGCCGGGGCTACCTACGAGCAGTACTTC
CASSWAGATYEQYF
>.|TRBV4-1|.|TRBJ1-1
TGCGCCAGCAGCCAAGTCTTGAACACTGAAGCTTTCTTT
CASSQVLNTEAFF
>.|TRBV7-8|.|TRBJ2-7
TGTGCCAGCAGCCAGAGGTCCGCCCAATTCTACGAGCAGTACTTC
CASSQRSAQFYEQYF
>TRBD1|TRBV2|.|TRBJ2-5
TGTGCCAGCAGTGTTGGGGGGACAGGGGGCCCAATGGAGACCCAGTACTTC
CASSVGGTGGPMETQYF
>.|TRBV4-2|.|TRBJ2-1
TGTGCCAGCAGCCCCTTGGAGGGGTTACCAGCGGAGGGGGACTATGAGCAGTTCTTC
CASSPLEGLPAEGDYEQFF
>.|TRBV5-1|.|TRBJ2-3
TGCGCCAGCAGCTTGGGGGTAGCCACAGATACGCAGTATTTT
CASSLGVATDTQYF
>TRBD2|TRBV5-6|.|TRBJ2-1
TGTGCCAGCAGCTTGCTACTAGCGGGAGCCAATGAGCAGTTCTTC
CASSLLLAGANEQFF
>.|TRBV28|.|TRBJ1-2
TGTGCCATCGACAGCCCTAGTTATGGCTACACCTTC
CAIDSPSYGYTF
>TRBD2|TRBV7-2|.|TRBJ2-2
TGTGCCAGCAGCCCAGGAGGGACTAGCAAAGGTACCGGGGAGCTGTTTTTT
CASSPGGTSKGTGELFF
>TRBD1|TRBV7-2|.|TRBJ2-7
TGTGCCAGCAGTTACAGGGGTCATAACTACGAGCAGTACTTC
CASSYRGHNYEQYF
>TRBD2|TRBV28|.|TRBJ2-7
TGTGCCAGCAGTTCCCCAGGGAGCGGGAGGGCCGGATACGAGCAGTACTTC
CASSSPGSGRAGYEQYF
>.|TRBV11-3|.|TRBJ1-2
TGTGCCAGCAGCTTAGATTCCGAGGTGGCAGACTTTAACTATGGCTACACCTTC
CASSLDSEVADFNYGYTF
>.|TRBV5-1|.|TRBJ2-1
TGCGCCAGCGCCTCCGGGGAGTTGGGTGAGCAGTTCTTC
CASASGELGEQFF
>TRBD1|TRBV7-9|.|TRBJ1-4
TGTGCCAGCAGCGTCTCGGACAGGGAGGTCCGAAAACTGTTTTTT
CASSVSDREVRKLFF
>TRBD2|TRBV30|.|TRBJ2-1
TGTGCCTGGAGTCATGCGGGAGGGCCCCATGAGCAGTTCTTC
CAWSHAGGPHEQFF
>.|TRBV7-9|.|TRBJ1-1
TGTGCCAGCAGCGCCCCGGGAAGTTGGGGCACTGAAGCTTTCTTT
CASSAPGSWGTEAFF
>.|TRBV28|.|TRBJ2-7
TGTGCCAGCAGATACTCCTACGAGCAGTACTTC
CASRYSYEQYF
>.|TRBV6-5|.|TRBJ1-3
TGTGCCAGCAGTTACTTTGCCGGGTTCTCTGGAAACACCATATATTTT
CASSYFAGFSGNTIYF
>TRBD1|TRBV7-2|.|TRBJ2-7
TGTGCCAGCAGTAGGGACAGGGGGCTGGTCGAGCAGTACTTC
CASSRDRGLVEQYF
>.|TRBV6-5|.|TRBJ1-5
TGTGCCAGCAGGATGGCCGGGACGGCTAATCAGCCCCAGCATTTT
CASRMAGTANQPQHF
>.|TRBV28|.|TRBJ1-1
TGTGCCAGCAGTTTACCTACAGGGCGCACTGAAGCTTTCTTT
CASSLPTGRTEAFF